Following are 17 T cell receptor beta chains from one sample sequenced in a study of PD-1 blockade in classical Hodgkin lymphoma. There was relapse after autologous stem cell transplantation in every patient, and there was variation in brentuximab vedotin exposure. The assay was immunoSEQ multiplex PCR, and TCRdb's table has in-frame clones only and misses some. The sample includes some 17,000 clones, about 81% of them seen just once. The sequenced sample was peripheral blood mononuclear cells (PBMCs), obtained before the second cycle of nivolumab. Receptors were obtained from a human donor with classical Hodgkin lymphoma.

Written as DNA, the CDR3 is TGCGCCAGCAGTCCAGCCGACACCGGGGTCGGCACAGATACGCAGTATTTT. This codes for CASSPADTGVGTDTQYF. The chain links TRBV4-1 to TRBJ2-3; possibly TRBD2 for D (5 bases). The CDR3 totals 17 residues. Looked up from germline, CDR1 is MGHRA and CDR2 is YSYEKL. The V end lost 6 bases, the J end lost 1 base, and 20 bases lay between the germline ends.

V gene TRBV6-1 combines with J gene TRBJ1-5, with D uncertain. Germline CDR1 is MNHNS and CDR2 is SASEGT. V was pared by 5 bases and J by 4 bases, with 9 bases between. The CDR3 is 13 residues long. CDR3 DNA sequence: TGTGCCAGCAGTCCCTTTGGGAATCAGCCCCAGCATTTT. This encodes CASSPFGNQPQHF.

V and J are TRBV6-1 and TRBJ2-7, with 8 bases identical to TRBD1. CDR3 length equals 13 residues. CDR1 is MNHNS, CDR2 SASEGT, per germline. After removal of 10 bases from V and 6 bases from J, the junction contained 11 bases not matched to a gene. The CDR3 coding sequence is TGTGCCAAGACAGGGGTGAATTTCTGCGAGCAGTACTTC. Its translation is CAKTGVNFCEQYF.

The V and J genes are TRBV10-3 and TRBJ1-5; a possible D gene is TRBD1 (5 bases). The CDR3 spans 15 residues. V lost 1 base and J 0 bases, leaving 7 bases between the germline ends. CDR1 and CDR2 from the germline V gene are ENHRY and SYGVKD. The CDR3 DNA sequence: TGTGCCATCAGTGAGTACAGGTATAGCAATCAGCCCCAGCATTTT. Amino acid sequence: CAISEYRYSNQPQHF.

The rearrangement links TRBV7-9 to TRBJ2-2; D gene unclear. There are 18 residues in the CDR3. V lost 3 bases and J lost 2, with 19 bases in between. Germline V CDR1 and CDR2: SEHNR, FQNEAQ (reference sequence). In DNA form, the CDR3 reads TGTGCCAGCAGCTTGGGTAGCCGAACCTTAATCAACACCGGGGAGCTGTTTTTT. This codes for CASSLGSRTLINTGELFF.

This chain links TRBV7-2 with TRBJ1-4; D call uncertain. The length of the CDR3 is 14 residues. Germline V gene sequence: CDR1 SGHTA, CDR2 FQGNSA. Trimming removed 5 bases at V and 0 bases at J, with 7 bases between. The chain's CDR3 is CASSPSSTNEKLFF. DNA for the CDR3: TGTGCCAGCAGCCCGAGTTCAACTAATGAAAAACTGTTTTTT.

V usage is TRBV5-4 and J usage is TRBJ1-1; TRBD1 matches at 7 bases. Germline-derived CDR1 and CDR2 are SGHNT and YYREEE (reference sequence). The trim removed 4 bases at V and 4 bases at J, leaving 10 bases unmatched. This CDR3 has 15 amino acids. CDR3 residues: CASSPTQGVGTEAFF. The CDR3 bases are TGTGCCAGCAGCCCGACTCAGGGGGTCGGCACTGAAGCTTTCTTT.

This clone was counted a single time. The chain carries TRBV2 and TRBJ2-7; possibly TRBD2 for D (5 bases). The CDR3 is 15 amino acids. Germline CDR1 reads SNHLY; CDR2 reads FYNNEI. Trimming stripped 7 bases from V and 6 bases from J, with 22 bases between. DNA of the CDR3: TGTGCCAGCAAAAACGGCGGGTACCCTTACTTCGAGCAGTACTTC. This encodes CASKNGGYPYFEQYF.

The gene calls are TRBV10-1 and TRBJ2-1; D uncertain. The germline CDR1 and CDR2 sequences are WNHNN and SYGVQD (reference sequence). V shed 8 bases and J shed 7 bases, with 9 bases lying between them. The CDR3 totals 11 residues. This CDR3 reads CASPQENEQFF. For the CDR3, the DNA is TGCGCCAGCCCTCAAGAGAATGAGCAGTTCTTC.

The V gene is TRBV5-1, the J gene TRBJ1-3; D uncertain. Deletions cut 2 bases from V and 2 bases from J, with 8 bases between. CDR1 and CDR2 (germline): SGHRS, YFSETQ. The CDR3 length is 14 residues. Here the CDR3 DNA reads TGCGCCAGCAGCTTCTCGGAGGCTGGAAACACCATATATTTT. It specifies CASSFSEAGNTIYF. Full variable domain (remainder filled in from reference TRBV5-1 and TRBJ1-3): KAGVTQTPRYLIKTRGQQVTLSCSPISGHRSVSWYQQTPGQGLQFLFEYFSETQRNKGNFPGRFSGRQFSNSRSEMNVSTLELGDSALYLCASSFSEAGNTIYFGEGSWLTVV.

The genes are TRBV29-1 and TRBJ1-4; TRBD1 agrees at 10 bases. The CDR3 extends over 16 amino acids. Trimming took 3 bases from V and 1 from J; bases not matched to a gene: 5. From germline, CDR1 is SQVTM and CDR2 ANQGSEA. The CDR3 loop is CSVDTGTGVTNEKLFF. As DNA, the CDR3 is TGCAGCGTTGATACCGGGACAGGGGTAACTAATGAAAAACTGTTTTTT.

As for this clone: One junction end disagrees with the germline gene, perhaps due to a read error. The chain couples TRBV5-3 to TRBJ1-1; D is uncertain. TRBV5-3 belongs to the ORF category, with a function that is uncertain. The CDR3 is 13 amino acids. DNA for the CDR3: TGTGCCAGCAGCTTGGTAGGGAAGACTGAAGCTTTCTTT. Its protein is CASSLVGKTEAFF.

V gene TRBV6-5 combines with J gene TRBJ1-4; perhaps TRBD1 as D (6 bases). Germline CDR1 MNHEY, CDR2 SVGAGI. The CDR3 loop spans 15 amino acids. Trimming pared 5 bases from V and 2 bases from J, leaving 12 bases between. Written as DNA, the CDR3 is TGTGCCAGCAGTGCCAGGGGAGGGACTAATGAAAAACTGTTTTTT. This translates into CASSARGGTNEKLFF.

This clone was seen only a few times. Other DNA sequences from this sample encode an identical CDR3 as well. This rearrangement joins TRBV9 to TRBJ1-5; D call uncertain. The CDR3 runs to 14 residues. The germline gives CDR1 SGDLS, CDR2 YYNGEE. Trimming stripped 0 bases from V and 3 bases from J, with 7 bases between. The CDR3 sequence: CASSVDGSNQPQHF. The CDR3 DNA reads as TGTGCCAGCAGCGTAGACGGTTCCAATCAGCCCCAGCATTTT.

V is TRBV9 and J is TRBJ2-1, with D perhaps matching TRBD1 or TRBD2 (5 bases each). Trimming shortened V by 0 bases and J by 6 bases, and 16 bases separated the two germline ends. Per germline, CDR1 SGDLS and CDR2 YYNGEE. The CDR3 length is 16 residues. Written as DNA, the CDR3 is TGTGCCAGCAGCGTAGAGGGGACGATTACAGCCAATGAGCAGTTCTTC. Translating gives CASSVEGTITANEQFF.

The J gene is TRBJ2-5, the V gene TRBV7-2; D is unclear. CDR1 and CDR2 (germline): SGHTA, FQGNSA. Trimming shortened V by 2 bases and J by 0 bases, and 13 bases separated the two germline ends. This CDR3 contains 16 residues. The CDR3 sequence is CASSLITATYQETQYF. The CDR3 DNA follows: TGTGCCAGCAGCTTAATAACAGCCACCTACCAAGAGACCCAGTACTTC.

V usage is TRBV5-4 and J usage is TRBJ2-2; tentative D call: TRBD2 (6 bases). This CDR3 region has 17 residues. Germline CDR1 and CDR2: SGHNT and YYREEE (reference sequence). V lost 4 bases, J lost 5 bases, and 21 bases lay in between. The CDR3 coding sequence is TGTGCCAGCAGCACCCGGGGGAGCGCCAGGAGGACCGGGGAGCTGTTTTTT. Residues: CASSTRGSARRTGELFF.